The 26 T cell receptor beta chains below all came from one sample that was sequenced in a study of blood T cells in healthy people across ages. Alongside a J-beta primer mix, a sample-barcoded 5' primer served in a second PCR lasting roughly 7 to 11 cycles. Via MiXCR, TCRdb re-called the 5' RACE reads, giving one row per CDR3 protein. The sample has about 1.6 million distinct CDR3 sequences, almost 35% seen once. Material: blood. All receptors derive from a woman between 25 and 40 years old in good health.

The chain uses TRBV6-1 and TRBJ2-5, with unresolved D. This CDR3 contains 13 residues. V was cut by 3 bases and J by 4 bases, with 9 bases left in between. Germline CDR1 is MNHNS and CDR2 is SASEGT. The CDR3 loop reads CASSDGQRETQYF. CDR3 coding DNA: TGTGCCAGCAGTGATGGTCAGAGAGAGACCCAGTACTTC.

In regard to this clonotype: A read error may explain this, as a much larger clone is one base away. The chain employs TRBV29-1 and TRBJ2-4, with D uncertain. Judging by the DNA end, TRBJ2-7 fits better; the J call may be wrong. CDR1 is SQVTM and CDR2 is ANQGSEA in the germline V gene. The CDR3 contains 13 residues. The CDR3 DNA sequence: TGCAGCGCTGTTACGCGTGACTCCCACGAGCAGTACTTC. Encoded protein: CSAVTRDSHEQYF.

This clonotype was seen a few times. The rearrangement uses TRBV7-3 and TRBJ1-1; tentatively, D is TRBD1 (6 bases). The CDR3 runs 15 residues. V gave up 2 bases and J gave up 4 bases, with 14 bases separating them. CDR1 SGHTA and CDR2 FQGTGA come from the germline V gene. CDR3 region: CASSLDSVRGTEAFF. The CDR3 bases are TGTGCCAGCAGCTTAGATAGCGTCAGGGGCACTGAAGCTTTCTTT.

This clonotype has just a few counts. The rearrangement uses TRBV20-1 and TRBJ1-5; D uncertain. The CDR3 contains 15 residues. Trimming removed 3 bases from V and 4 bases from J, with 16 bases in between. The germline V gene encodes CDR1 DFQATT and CDR2 SNEGSKA (reference sequence). CDR3 nucleotide sequence: TGCAGTGCTAGGTCCCACCGAAACGGAAATCAGCCCCAGCATTTT. It yields the protein CSARSHRNGNQPQHF.

The rearrangement uses TRBV4-2 and TRBJ2-1, with 14 bases identical to TRBD2. The CDR3 runs to 18 residues. V was clipped by 0 bases and J by 10 bases; unmatched bases: 11. Per the germline V gene, CDR1 is LGHNA and CDR2 is YNFKEQ. CDR3 in amino acids: CASSQDPTTSGRAWEQFF. The DNA of the CDR3 is TGTGCCAGCAGCCAAGATCCCACGACTAGCGGGAGGGCCTGGGAGCAGTTCTTC.

This clonotype was seen more than once but under ten times. J is TRBJ1-1 and V is TRBV28; no reliable D call. CDR3 length equals 13 residues. Germline loops: CDR1 MDHEN, CDR2 SYDVKM. Trimming took 7 bases from V and 4 from J, leaving 13 bases between them. The CDR3 is CASIVGSGTEAFF. CDR3 DNA: TGTGCCAGCATTGTGGGAAGCGGCACTGAAGCTTTCTTT.

This clonotype is a singleton in its sample. This chain connects TRBV5-1 to TRBJ2-6, with D possibly being TRBD1 (5 bases). CDR3 length: 15 residues. Germline CDR1 is SGHRS and CDR2 is YFSETQ. The ends were cut back, 5 bases at V and 2 bases at J, with 11 bases in the middle. The CDR3 spells CASRSQGTGANVLTF. CDR3 sequence (DNA): TGCGCCAGCAGATCGCAGGGTACTGGGGCCAACGTCCTGACTTTC.

This clonotype was picked up a small number of times. The chain joins TRBV27 to TRBJ1-2, with 7 bases lining up with TRBD1. V gave up 2 bases and J gave up 7 bases; unmatched junction bases: 10. The CDR3 contains 15 residues. From germline, CDR1 is MNHEY and CDR2 SMNVEV (reference sequence). CDR3 protein: CASSLVGARGFGYTF. DNA of the CDR3: TGTGCCAGCAGTTTAGTCGGGGCCAGGGGGTTTGGCTACACCTTC.

This clonotype was counted only a few times. The genes are TRBV7-8 and TRBJ2-3, with no clear D. Trimming left V 3 bases short and J 5 bases short, with 6 bases between. The CDR3 extends over 12 amino acids. CDR1 SGHVS and CDR2 FQNEAQ come from the germline V gene. CDR3 loop: CASSFPRDTQYF. CDR3 DNA: TGTGCCAGCAGCTTCCCAAGAGATACGCAGTATTTT.

J is TRBJ2-7 and V is TRBV20-1; D is perhaps TRBD1 (6 bases). The CDR3 consists of 16 residues. The germline V gene has CDR1 DFQATT and CDR2 SNEGSKA (reference sequence). Deletions cut 7 bases from V and 6 bases from J, with 28 bases between. The CDR3 is CSVRASGKGDPGEQYF. The DNA of the CDR3 is TGCAGTGTTAGGGCCTCAGGGAAGGGGGACCCGGGCGAGCAGTACTTC.

The chain employs TRBV11-2 and TRBJ2-3; the D gene could be TRBD1 or TRBD2 (6 bases each). This CDR3 region has 16 residues. Between the trimmed V and J ends, which lost 5 bases and 4 bases, there was a span of 19 bases. Germline V gene lookup returns CDR1 SGHAT and CDR2 FQNNGV. The CDR3 reads CASSHLGGGFADTQYF. The CDR3 DNA follows: TGTGCCAGCAGCCACCTCGGAGGGGGGTTCGCAGATACGCAGTATTTT.

This clonotype was seen once. The V call is TRBV20-1, the J call TRBJ1-1; D is unclear. The ends were cut back, 4 bases at V and 1 base at J, with 13 bases in the middle. Germline V lookup: CDR1 DFQATT, CDR2 SNEGSKA (reference sequence). This CDR3 is 14 amino acids long. The CDR3 loop is CSAIIRGWNTEAFF. For the CDR3, the DNA is TGCAGTGCTATAATTCGGGGTTGGAACACTGAAGCTTTCTTT.

V is TRBV20-1 and J is TRBJ1-2, with unresolved D. Between the trimmed V and J ends, which lost 4 bases and 7 bases, there was a span of 10 bases. Germline V CDR1 and CDR2: DFQATT, SNEGSKA (reference sequence). This CDR3 spans 11 amino acids. This CDR3 is CSANSNSGYTF. The CDR3 bases are TGCAGTGCTAATTCCAACAGTGGCTACACCTTC.

This rearrangement joins TRBV5-1 to TRBJ2-1; 10 bases match TRBD2. CDR1 SGHRS and CDR2 YFSETQ come from the germline V gene. Unmatched junction bases numbered 10, after V lost 0 bases and J lost 7 bases. CDR3 length: 17 residues. CDR3 bases: TGCGCCAGCAGCTTGGGAATAGCGGGGGGTTCGGGGAATGAGCAGTTCTTC. It codes for CASSLGIAGGSGNEQFF.

This chain uses TRBV18 with TRBJ2-7, with D uncertain. V was pared by 11 bases and J by 3 bases, with 17 bases between. This CDR3 region has 13 residues. Per germline, CDR1 KGHSH and CDR2 LQKENI. The CDR3 bases are TGTGCCGGCCGGGCCTCCGAGAACTACGAGCAGTACTTC. It yields the protein CAGRASENYEQYF. The entire variable domain, with the rest obtained from reference TRBV18 and TRBJ2-7, is as follows: NAGVMQNPRHLVRRRGQEARLRCSPMKGHSHVYWYRQLPEEGLKFMVYLQKENIIDESGMPKERFSAEFPKEGPSILRIQQVVRGDSAAYFCAGRASENYEQYFGPGTRLTVT.

The sample holds many counts of this clonotype. The chain uses TRBV5-1 and TRBJ2-1, with TRBD2 identical over 7 bases. Losses at the gene ends were 0 bases for V and 3 bases for J; bases not matched to a gene: 9. The CDR3 runs 17 residues. Germline V CDR1 and CDR2: SGHRS, YFSETQ. The CDR3 region is CASSLGTLAASYNEQFF. The CDR3 DNA reads as TGCGCCAGCAGCTTGGGGACCCTAGCGGCAAGCTACAATGAGCAGTTCTTC.

This sequence joins TRBV6-5 and TRBJ2-5; a weak D match, TRBD2 (5 bases). Germline assignment: CDR1 MNHEY and CDR2 SVGAGI. V was clipped by 2 bases and J by 2 bases, with 9 bases between them. CDR3 size: 14 residues. CDR3 sequence reads: CASSYALAQETQYF. The CDR3 region has the DNA TGTGCCAGCAGTTACGCCCTAGCTCAAGAGACCCAGTACTTC.

The chain is built from TRBV20-1 and TRBJ2-7; D possibly corresponds to TRBD1 (5 bases). V lost 1 base and J lost 9, with 16 bases in between. There are 13 residues in the CDR3. Germline V gene data show CDR1 as DFQATT and CDR2 as SNEGSKA (reference sequence). This CDR3 is CSARVPGNPSQYF. In DNA form, the CDR3 reads TGCAGTGCTAGAGTCCCAGGGAACCCTTCGCAGTACTTC.

This chain uses TRBV4-1 with TRBJ1-1, with D perhaps TRBD1 (5 bases). V lost 5 bases to trimming and J lost 5 bases, with 15 bases between them. Looked up from germline, CDR1 is MGHRA and CDR2 is YSYEKL. The CDR3 runs to 14 residues. CDR3 protein: CASSGGTPGTEAFF. The CDR3 bases are TGCGCCAGCAGCGGCGGGACCCCGGGGACTGAAGCTTTCTTT.

The chain recombines TRBV4-1 with TRBJ2-7; 7 bases match TRBD1. V dropped 0 bases and J dropped 9; count of bases not matched to a gene: 2. Looked up from germline, CDR1 is MGHRA and CDR2 is YSYEKL. The CDR3 length is 12 residues. CDR3 residues: CASSQEGGAQYF. The CDR3 DNA reads as TGCGCCAGCAGCCAAGAAGGGGGCGCGCAGTACTTC.

The chain links TRBV10-2 to TRBJ2-3; TRBD2 agrees at 12 bases. The CDR3 spans 17 residues. The J segment lost 3 bases and the V segment lost 6 bases, leaving 10 bases of the junction unmatched. Per the germline V gene, CDR1 is WSHSY and CDR2 is SAAADI. CDR3 in amino acids: CASSRTGTSGRTDTQYF. The CDR3 DNA sequence: TGCGCCAGCAGCAGGACAGGAACTAGCGGGAGGACAGATACGCAGTATTTT.

This clonotype has more than one count but fewer than ten. The chain is built from TRBV6-6 and TRBJ2-7, with unresolved D. The V end lost 6 bases, the J end lost 3 bases, and 18 bases lay between the germline ends. Germline V gene sequence: CDR1 MNHNY, CDR2 SVGAGI (reference sequence). The CDR3 loop spans 15 amino acids. CDR3 sequence (DNA): TGTGCCAGCAGCCCTTCTTCGGACCTGGACTACGAGCAGTACTTC. Encoded protein: CASSPSSDLDYEQYF.

The table lists this clonotype with a few counts. This chain joins TRBV4-1 and TRBJ2-5; D is tentatively TRBD1 or TRBD2 (5 bases each). This CDR3 spans 13 amino acids. Germline CDR1 is MGHRA and CDR2 is YSYEKL. V was clipped by 5 bases and J by 5 bases, with 12 bases between them. Written as DNA, the CDR3 is TGCGCCAGCAGCTGGGGCTGGGGGGAGACCCAGTACTTC. It encodes CASSWGWGETQYF.

This clonotype came up a few times. The chain employs TRBV28 and TRBJ2-2; 15 bases agree with TRBD2. The V and J ends lost 3 bases and 4 bases, in that order; junction bases with no gene match: 0. CDR3 length equals 16 residues. In germline, CDR1 is MDHEN, CDR2 SYDVKM. CDR3 nucleotide sequence: TGTGCCAGCAGTTTGGGACTAGCGGGAGGCACCGGGGAGCTGTTTTTT. This translates into CASSLGLAGGTGELFF.

The gene calls are TRBV20-1 and TRBJ1-1; the D gene is possibly TRBD1 (6 bases). The CDR3 runs 16 residues. Looked up from germline, CDR1 is DFQATT and CDR2 is SNEGSKA (reference sequence). The V end lost 1 base, the J end lost 0 bases, and 15 bases lay between the germline ends. CDR3 protein: CSARAGGGLMNTEAFF. The CDR3 bases are TGCAGTGCTAGAGCAGGCGGGGGCCTTATGAACACTGAAGCTTTCTTT.

The rearrangement uses TRBV20-1 and TRBJ1-1, with D possibly being TRBD1 (5 bases). Trimming took 6 bases from V and 4 from J, leaving 18 bases between them. This CDR3 has 14 residues. Germline-derived CDR1 and CDR2 are DFQATT and SNEGSKA (reference sequence). CDR3 residues: CSAMTAGTATEAFF. The CDR3 nucleotides read TGCAGTGCCATGACGGCGGGGACGGCCACTGAAGCTTTCTTT.